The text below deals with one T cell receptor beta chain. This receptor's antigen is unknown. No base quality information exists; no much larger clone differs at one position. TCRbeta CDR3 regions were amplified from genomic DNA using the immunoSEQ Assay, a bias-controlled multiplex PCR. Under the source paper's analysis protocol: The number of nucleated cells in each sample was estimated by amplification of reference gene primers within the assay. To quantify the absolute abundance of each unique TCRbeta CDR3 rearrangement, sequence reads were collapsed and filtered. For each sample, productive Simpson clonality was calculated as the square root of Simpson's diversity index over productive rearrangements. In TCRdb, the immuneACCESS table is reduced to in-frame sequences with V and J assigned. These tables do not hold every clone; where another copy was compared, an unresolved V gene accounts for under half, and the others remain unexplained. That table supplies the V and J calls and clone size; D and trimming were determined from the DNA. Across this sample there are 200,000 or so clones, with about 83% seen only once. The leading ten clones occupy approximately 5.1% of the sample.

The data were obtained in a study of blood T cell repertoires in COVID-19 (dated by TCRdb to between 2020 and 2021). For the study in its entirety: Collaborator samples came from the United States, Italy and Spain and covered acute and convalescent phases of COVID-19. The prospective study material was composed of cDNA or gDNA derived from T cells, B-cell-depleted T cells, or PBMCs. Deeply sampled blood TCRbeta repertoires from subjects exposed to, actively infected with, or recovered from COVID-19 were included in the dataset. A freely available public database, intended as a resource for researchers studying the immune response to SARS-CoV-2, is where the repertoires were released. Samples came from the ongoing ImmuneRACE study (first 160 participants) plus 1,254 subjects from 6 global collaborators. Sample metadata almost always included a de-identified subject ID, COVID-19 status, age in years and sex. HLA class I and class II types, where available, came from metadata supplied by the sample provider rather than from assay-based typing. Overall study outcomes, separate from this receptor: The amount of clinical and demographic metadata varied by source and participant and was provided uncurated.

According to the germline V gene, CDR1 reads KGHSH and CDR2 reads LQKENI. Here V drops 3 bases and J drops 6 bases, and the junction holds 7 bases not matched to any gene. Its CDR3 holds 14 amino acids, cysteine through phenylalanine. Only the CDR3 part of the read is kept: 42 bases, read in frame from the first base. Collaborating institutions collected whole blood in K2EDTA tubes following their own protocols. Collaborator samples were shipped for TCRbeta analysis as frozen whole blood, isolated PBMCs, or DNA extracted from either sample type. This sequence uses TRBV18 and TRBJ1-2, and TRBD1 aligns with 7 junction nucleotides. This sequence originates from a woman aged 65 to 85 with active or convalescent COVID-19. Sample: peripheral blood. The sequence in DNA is TGTGCCAGCTCACCGGGTAGTGGGACAGATGGCTACACCTTC. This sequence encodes CASSPGSGTDGYTF.